This T cell receptor (beta chain) was obtained from a study of blood T cell repertoires in COVID-19. On the study more broadly: The study drew acute and convalescent COVID-19 samples from the United States, Italy and Spain. PBMCs, B-cell-depleted T cells, or T cells provided the cDNA or gDNA that made up the material.

Sequencing was performed with immunoSEQ multiplex PCR; in TCRdb, only in-frame clones are kept and a portion is missing. The sample gives roughly 160,000 clones, about 86% of which show up once; about 7% is in the top ten. The germline V and J ends were trimmed by 2 bases and 5 bases, with 5 bases remaining between them. Germline lookup yields CDR1 KGHDR and CDR2 SFDVKD. The CDR3 covers 12 residues. Specimen: peripheral blood. This TCR came from a man between 45 and 60 years old with active or convalescent COVID-19. V is TRBV24-1 and J is TRBJ1-2; D unclear. CDR3 amino acids: CATSDYRYGYTF. In DNA, the CDR3 is TGTGCCACCAGTGATTACAGATATGGCTACACCTTC.